A single sample gave rise to the 22 T cell receptor beta chains below, sequenced in a study of T cell repertoires in cytomegalovirus infection (dated by TCRdb to between 2018 and 2021). Sequencing was performed on an Illumina HiSeq 1500. TCRdb trimmed public reads at Q25 via fastp, called clones via MiXCR and kept in-frame beta chains. Every entry covers one CDR3 protein and lists the most common genes and DNA from its rows. The sample table lists more than 350,000 distinct CDR3 sequences, approximately 33% of them with a count of one. In total, the top ten clones hold roughly an eighth of the sample. Sequencing was performed on PBMCs. All receptors come from a human donor in good health (CMV status not recorded). Some clones in this sample may be carry-over from other donors' samples.

J is TRBJ2-2 and V is TRBV4-3; D remains ambiguous. The CDR3 is made up of 13 amino acids. V lost 0 bases and J lost 8, with 7 bases in between. CDR1 LGHNA and CDR2 YSLEER come from the germline V gene. The chain's CDR3 is CASSQDERGELFF. As DNA, the CDR3 is TGCGCCAGCAGCCAAGATGAGAGAGGGGAGCTGTTTTTT.

This clonotype was recorded at least ten times. The chain has TRBV7-2 and TRBJ1-2; 9 bases fit TRBD1. Germline values: CDR1 SGHTA, CDR2 FQGNSA. With 7 bases clipped from V and 6 bases from J, the junction kept 9 bases outside the gene matches. This CDR3 comprises 14 residues. CDR3 residues: CASTLPTGGNGYTF. For the CDR3, the DNA is TGTGCCAGCACCCTTCCGACAGGGGGTAATGGCTACACCTTC.

This clonotype has a count of ten or more. The chain combines TRBV7-2 with TRBJ2-7; maybe TRBD1 (6 bases). Looked up from germline, CDR1 is SGHTA and CDR2 is FQGNSA. The CDR3 extends over 12 amino acids. V dropped 7 bases and J dropped 5 bases, with 12 bases sitting between them. CDR3 in amino acids: CASNVQGHEQYF. CDR3 DNA: TGTGCCAGCAACGTACAGGGCCACGAGCAGTACTTC.

V usage is TRBV9 and J usage is TRBJ1-1, with D perhaps TRBD1 (5 bases). Trimming left V 2 bases short and J 1 base short, with 9 bases between. Germline V gene sequence: CDR1 SGDLS, CDR2 YYNGEE. The CDR3 consists of 14 residues. CDR3 sequence: CASSVGHTNTEAFF. Written as DNA, the CDR3 is TGTGCCAGCAGCGTGGGGCATACGAACACTGAAGCTTTCTTT.

This chain connects TRBV20-1 to TRBJ2-3, with TRBD2 identical over 9 bases. The trim removed 0 bases at V and 8 bases at J, leaving 12 bases unmatched. The CDR3 runs to 16 residues. Per the germline V gene, CDR1 is DFQATT and CDR2 is SNEGSKA (reference sequence). The CDR3 is CSARDQLAGYQGTQYF. The CDR3 DNA sequence: TGCAGTGCTAGAGATCAGCTAGCGGGATATCAGGGTACGCAGTATTTT.

This clonotype was picked up a small number of times. V usage is TRBV6-2 or TRBV6-3 and J usage is TRBJ2-2; D is possibly TRBD1 or TRBD2 (5 bases each). Trimming stripped 4 bases from V and 1 base from J, with 19 bases between. The CDR3 totals 18 residues. The germline gives CDR1 MNHEY, CDR2 SVGEGT. CDR3 amino acids: CASSSHPPGPGNTGELFF. DNA for the CDR3: TGTGCCAGCAGTTCCCACCCTCCGGGACCCGGGAACACCGGGGAGCTGTTTTTT.

The chain recombines TRBV19 with TRBJ2-6; no reliable D call. V shed 3 bases and J shed 1 base, with 7 bases lying between them. The CDR3 runs to 15 residues. Per germline, CDR1 LNHDA and CDR2 SQIVND (reference sequence). The CDR3 here is CASSIVESGANVLTF. The CDR3 DNA is TGTGCCAGTAGTATCGTCGAATCTGGGGCCAACGTCCTGACTTTC.

The chain recombines TRBV6-5 with TRBJ2-1, with D uncertain. There are 12 residues in the CDR3. Germline-derived CDR1 and CDR2 are MNHEY and SVGAGI. Trimming took 4 bases from V and 13 from J, leaving 14 bases between them. DNA of the CDR3: TGTGCCAGCAGTTTTCCCCTTTCAAAACAGTTCTTC. This translates into CASSFPLSKQFF.

This clonotype occurred many times. The chain is built from TRBV5-6 and TRBJ1-5; 11 bases agree with TRBD1. This CDR3 region has 15 residues. The ends lost 4 bases at V and 4 bases at J; junction bases unmatched: 4. The V gene's germline CDR1 is SGHDT and CDR2 YYEEEE. In DNA form, the CDR3 reads TGTGCCAGCAGCACCGGGACAGGGGGTAATCAGCCCCAGCATTTT. This sequence encodes CASSTGTGGNQPQHF.

The J gene is TRBJ2-2, the V gene TRBV5-1, with D unresolved. Germline V gene lookup returns CDR1 SGHRS and CDR2 YFSETQ. Trimming took 4 bases from V and 8 from J, leaving 18 bases between them. The CDR3 extends over 15 amino acids. The CDR3 sequence: CASSVAGPIGGELFF. CDR3 DNA: TGCGCCAGCAGCGTGGCCGGTCCCATAGGAGGGGAGCTGTTTTTT.

Comment on this clonotype: A junction end diverges from the germline sequence, so it may reflect a read error. This sequence joins TRBV7-9 and TRBJ2-1, with D tentatively TRBD1 (6 bases). CDR1 SEHNR and CDR2 FQNEAQ come from the germline V gene (reference sequence). The CDR3 totals 15 residues. The CDR3 is CASSLVTGSYHEQFF. For the CDR3, the DNA is TGTGCCAGCAGCTTAGTGACAGGCTCCTACCATGAGCAGTTCTTC.

This chain links TRBV20-1 with TRBJ1-3; D remains unclear. V lost 0 bases and J lost 2, with 11 bases in between. CDR1 is DFQATT, CDR2 SNEGSKA, per germline (reference sequence). The length of the CDR3 is 15 residues. The CDR3 sequence is CSAREMSLAGNTIYF. The CDR3 bases are TGCAGTGCTAGAGAGATGTCCCTGGCTGGAAACACCATATATTTT.

The count of this clonotype is one. The chain recombines TRBV28 with TRBJ2-1; D call uncertain. Trimming pared 4 bases from V and 6 bases from J, leaving 22 bases between. The germline V gene encodes CDR1 MDHEN and CDR2 SYDVKM. The CDR3 contains 17 residues. CDR3 protein: CASSSPRVVPDPNEQFF. In DNA form, the CDR3 reads TGTGCCAGCAGTTCCCCTAGAGTGGTCCCCGACCCCAATGAGCAGTTCTTC.

This clonotype was counted between two and nine times. The rearrangement joins TRBV7-9 to TRBJ1-5; D remains unclear. The V gene lost 1 base and the J gene lost 4 bases, with 11 bases spanning the gap. From germline, CDR1 is SEHNR and CDR2 FQNEAQ (reference sequence). This CDR3 is 15 amino acids long. The CDR3, as DNA: TGTGCCAGCAGCTTAGATGGGCAGGCGAATCAGCCCCAGCATTTT. Its translation: CASSLDGQANQPQHF.

This clonotype was detected a few times. This sequence joins TRBV15 and TRBJ2-3; D gene unclear. The CDR3 is 20 residues long. Germline V lookup: CDR1 LNHNV, CDR2 YYDKDF (reference sequence). Trimming took 4 bases from V and 2 from J, leaving 28 bases between them. The CDR3 nucleotides read TGTGCCACCAGCACCGGAAATAGCTACACCAGAGGATGGTCCACAGATACGCAGTATTTT. It translates to CATSTGNSYTRGWSTDTQYF.

The chain employs TRBV12-3 or TRBV12-4 and TRBJ1-1; no clear D. V was trimmed by 1 base and J by 1 base, leaving 7 bases between them. The length of the CDR3 is 14 residues. Here the CDR3 DNA reads TGTGCCAGCAGTTTAGTGGGGTGGAACACTGAAGCTTTCTTT. This sequence encodes CASSLVGWNTEAFF.

The chain uses TRBV5-4 and TRBJ2-5, with 7 bases fitting TRBD2. The ends lost 0 bases at V and 2 bases at J; junction bases unmatched: 4. Germline lookup yields CDR1 SGHNT and CDR2 YYREEE (reference sequence). The CDR3 is 15 amino acids. CDR3 DNA sequence: TGTGCCAGCAGCTTGGGCTGGCGGGGGCAAGAGACCCAGTACTTC. As protein: CASSLGWRGQETQYF.

This chain links TRBV6-1 with TRBJ1-4; 9 bases are shared with TRBD1. Germline lookup yields CDR1 MNHNS and CDR2 SASEGT. The V and J ends lost 5 bases and 7 bases, in that order; junction bases with no gene match: 11. The CDR3 runs 16 residues. CDR3 in DNA: TGTGCCAGCAGTAAGGGGGGCTGGGACAGGGTTGAAAAACTGTTTTTT. It is translated as CASSKGGWDRVEKLFF.

The J gene is TRBJ1-3, the V gene TRBV14, with D perhaps TRBD1 (5 bases). V was clipped by 2 bases and J by 3 bases, with 17 bases between them. This CDR3 region has 17 residues. Germline CDR1 SGHDN, CDR2 FVKESK. As DNA, the CDR3 is TGTGCCAGCAGCCAATTTTACAGGCTCCGACATGGAAACACCATATATTTT. Amino acids: CASSQFYRLRHGNTIYF.

This clonotype appeared a single time. A much larger clone lies one base from this, so it may be a read error. This chain's CDR3 is CASLDRAASQYF. The CDR3 nucleotides read TGTGCCAGTCTGGACAGGGCAGCGTCCCAGTACTTC. The V call is TRBV19, the J call TRBJ2-5, with TRBD1 matching over 8 bases. Germline V gene lookup returns CDR1 LNHDA and CDR2 SQIVND (reference sequence). V lost 8 bases, J lost 9 bases, and 8 bases stayed unmatched. This CDR3 region has 12 residues.

The sample holds many counts of this clonotype. The CDR3 nucleotides read TGTGCCAGCAGCCACAGAGCCATTAACACTGAAGCTTTCTTT. This sequence encodes CASSHRAINTEAFF. This rearrangement joins TRBV7-8 to TRBJ1-1; D is ambiguous. With 5 bases removed from V and 2 bases from J, the gap between germline ends came to 12 bases. The CDR3 totals 14 residues. From germline, CDR1 is SGHVS and CDR2 FQNEAQ.

This chain connects TRBV20-1 to TRBJ2-3; 8 bases fit TRBD2. The CDR3 runs 13 residues. CDR1 is DFQATT, CDR2 SNEGSKA, per germline (reference sequence). V dropped 6 bases and J dropped 6; count of bases not matched to a gene: 8. CDR3 sequence reads: CSAPGTSLDTQYF. The CDR3 DNA follows: TGCAGTGCACCTGGGACTAGTCTGGATACGCAGTATTTT.